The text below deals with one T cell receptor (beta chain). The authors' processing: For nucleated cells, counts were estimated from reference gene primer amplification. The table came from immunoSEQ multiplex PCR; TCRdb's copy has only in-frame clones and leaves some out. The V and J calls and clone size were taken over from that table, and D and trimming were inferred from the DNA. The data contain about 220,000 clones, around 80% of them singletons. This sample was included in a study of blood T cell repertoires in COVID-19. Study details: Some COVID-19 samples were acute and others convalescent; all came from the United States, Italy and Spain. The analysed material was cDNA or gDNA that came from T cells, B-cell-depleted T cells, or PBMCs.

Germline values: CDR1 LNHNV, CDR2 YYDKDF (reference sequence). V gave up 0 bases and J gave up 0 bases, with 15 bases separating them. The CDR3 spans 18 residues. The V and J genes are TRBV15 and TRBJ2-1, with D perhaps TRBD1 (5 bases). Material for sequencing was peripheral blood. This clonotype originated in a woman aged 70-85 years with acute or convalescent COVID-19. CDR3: CATSREGVGLSSYNEQFF. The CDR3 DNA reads TGTGCCACCAGCAGAGAAGGGGTGGGCCTGAGCTCCTACAATGAGCAGTTCTTC.